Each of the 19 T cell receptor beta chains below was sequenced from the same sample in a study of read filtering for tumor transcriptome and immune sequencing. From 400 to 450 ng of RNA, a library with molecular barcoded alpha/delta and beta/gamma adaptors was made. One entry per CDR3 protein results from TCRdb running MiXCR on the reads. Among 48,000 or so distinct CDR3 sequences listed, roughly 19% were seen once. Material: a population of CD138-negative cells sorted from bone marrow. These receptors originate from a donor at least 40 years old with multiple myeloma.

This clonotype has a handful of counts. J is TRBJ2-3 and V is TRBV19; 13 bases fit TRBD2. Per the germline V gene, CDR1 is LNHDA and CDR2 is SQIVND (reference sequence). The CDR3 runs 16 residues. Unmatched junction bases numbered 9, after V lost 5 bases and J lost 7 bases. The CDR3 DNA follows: TGTGCCAGTAGTGCCCAACCGGGACTAGCGGGGAATACGCAGTATTTT. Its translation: CASSAQPGLAGNTQYF.

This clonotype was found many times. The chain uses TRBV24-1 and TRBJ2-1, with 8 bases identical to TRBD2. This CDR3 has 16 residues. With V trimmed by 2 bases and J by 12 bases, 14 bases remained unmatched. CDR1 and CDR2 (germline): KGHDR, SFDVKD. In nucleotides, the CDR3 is TGTGCCACCAGTGATTCAACGGGGCTAGCGGGCGGGATGCAGTTCTTC. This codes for CATSDSTGLAGGMQFF.

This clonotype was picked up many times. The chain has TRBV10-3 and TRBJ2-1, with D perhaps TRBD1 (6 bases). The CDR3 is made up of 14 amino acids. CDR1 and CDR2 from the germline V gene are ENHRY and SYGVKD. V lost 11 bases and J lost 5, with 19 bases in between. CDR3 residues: CAAQGGHVHNEQFF. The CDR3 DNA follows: TGTGCCGCCCAAGGGGGACACGTCCACAATGAGCAGTTCTTC.

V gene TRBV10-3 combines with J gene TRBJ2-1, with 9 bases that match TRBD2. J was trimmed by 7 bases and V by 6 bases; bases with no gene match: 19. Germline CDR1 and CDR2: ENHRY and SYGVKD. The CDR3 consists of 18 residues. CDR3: CAISERSGTRGGGNEQFF. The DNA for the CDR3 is TGTGCCATCAGCGAGCGGAGCGGGACGCGGGGGGGGGGAAATGAGCAGTTCTTC.

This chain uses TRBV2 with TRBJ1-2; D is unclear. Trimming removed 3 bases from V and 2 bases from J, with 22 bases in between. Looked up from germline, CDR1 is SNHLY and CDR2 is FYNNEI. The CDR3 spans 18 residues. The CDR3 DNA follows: TGTGCCAGCAGTGACTCTTTAAGTCGGTCCAACTCCAACTATGGCTACACCTTC. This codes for CASSDSLSRSNSNYGYTF.

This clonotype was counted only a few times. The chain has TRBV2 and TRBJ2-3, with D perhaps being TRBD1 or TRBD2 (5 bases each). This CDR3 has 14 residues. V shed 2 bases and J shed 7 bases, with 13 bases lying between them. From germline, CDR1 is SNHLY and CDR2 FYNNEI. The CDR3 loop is CASSEIPGTNTQYF. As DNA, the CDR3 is TGTGCCAGCAGTGAAATTCCAGGGACGAATACGCAGTATTTT.

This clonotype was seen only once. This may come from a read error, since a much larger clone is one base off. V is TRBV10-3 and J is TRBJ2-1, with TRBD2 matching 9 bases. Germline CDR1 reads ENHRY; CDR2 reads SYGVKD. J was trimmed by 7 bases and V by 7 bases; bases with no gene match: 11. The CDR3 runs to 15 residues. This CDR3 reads CAITSGKGGQNEQFF. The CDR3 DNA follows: TGTGCCATCACTAGCGGGAAGGGCGGCCAGAATGAGCAGTTCTTC.

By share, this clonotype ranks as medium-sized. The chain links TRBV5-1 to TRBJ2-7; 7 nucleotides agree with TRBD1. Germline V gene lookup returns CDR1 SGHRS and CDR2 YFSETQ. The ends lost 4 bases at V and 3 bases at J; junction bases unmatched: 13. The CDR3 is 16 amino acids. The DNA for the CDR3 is TGCGCCAGCAGCACCCCCATGAGAGGGGGCCTCTACGAGCAGTACTTC. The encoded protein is CASSTPMRGGLYEQYF.

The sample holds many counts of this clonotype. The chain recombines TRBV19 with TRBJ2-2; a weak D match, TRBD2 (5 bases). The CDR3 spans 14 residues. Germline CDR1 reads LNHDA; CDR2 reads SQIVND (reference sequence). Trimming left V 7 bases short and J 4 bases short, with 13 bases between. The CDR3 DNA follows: TGTGCCAGTATCTCGGGAAAAGGCACCGGGGAGCTGTTTTTT. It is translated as CASISGKGTGELFF. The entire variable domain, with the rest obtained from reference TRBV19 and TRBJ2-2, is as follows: DGGITQSPKYLFRKEGQNVTLSCEQNLNHDAMYWYRQDPGQGLRLIYYSQIVNDFQKGDIAEGYSVSREKKESFPLTVTSAQKNPTAFYLCASISGKGTGELFFGEGSRLTVL.

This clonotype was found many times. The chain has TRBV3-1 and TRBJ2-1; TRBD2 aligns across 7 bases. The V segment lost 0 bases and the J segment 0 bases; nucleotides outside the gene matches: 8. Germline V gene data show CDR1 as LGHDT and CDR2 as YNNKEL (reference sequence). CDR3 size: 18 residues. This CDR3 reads CASSQDVRRGSSYNEQFF. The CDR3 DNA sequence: TGTGCCAGCAGCCAAGATGTTAGGCGGGGGAGCTCCTACAATGAGCAGTTCTTC.

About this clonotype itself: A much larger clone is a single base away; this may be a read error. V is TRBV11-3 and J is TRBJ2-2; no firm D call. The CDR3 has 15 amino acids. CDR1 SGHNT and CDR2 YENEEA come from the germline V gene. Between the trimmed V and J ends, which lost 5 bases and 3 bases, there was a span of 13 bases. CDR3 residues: CASSPKGRDTGELFF. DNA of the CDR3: TGTGCCAGCAGCCCGAAGGGCAGAGACACCGGGGAGCTGTTTTTT.

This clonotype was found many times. As DNA, the CDR3 is TGTGCCAGCAGCCCCGGGACAGAGACAGATACGCAGTATTTT. Translating gives CASSPGTETDTQYF. The V and J genes are TRBV11-1 and TRBJ2-3; 7 nucleotides line up with TRBD1. Trimming cost V 5 bases and J 3 bases; bases outside gene matches: 5. Germline V CDR1 and CDR2: SGHAT, FQDESV (reference sequence). The CDR3 spans 14 residues.

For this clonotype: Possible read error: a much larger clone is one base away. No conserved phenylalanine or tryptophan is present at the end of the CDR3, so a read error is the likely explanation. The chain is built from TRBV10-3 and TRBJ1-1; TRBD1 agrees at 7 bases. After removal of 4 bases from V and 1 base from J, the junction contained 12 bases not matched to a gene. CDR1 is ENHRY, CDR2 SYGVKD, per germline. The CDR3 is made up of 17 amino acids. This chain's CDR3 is CAISARDSKKKNTEAFI. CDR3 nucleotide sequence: TGTGCCATCAGTGCCCGGGACAGTAAGAAGAAGAACACTGAAGCTTTCATT.

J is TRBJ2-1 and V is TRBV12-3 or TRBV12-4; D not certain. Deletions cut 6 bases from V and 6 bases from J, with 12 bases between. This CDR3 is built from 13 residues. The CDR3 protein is CASSYKVGNEQFF. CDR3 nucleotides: TGTGCCAGCAGCTATAAAGTTGGCAATGAGCAGTTCTTC.

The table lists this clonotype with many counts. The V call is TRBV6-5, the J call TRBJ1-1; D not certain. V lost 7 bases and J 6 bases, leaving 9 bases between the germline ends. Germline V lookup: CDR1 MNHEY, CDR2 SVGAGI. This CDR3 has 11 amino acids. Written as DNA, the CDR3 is TGTGCCAGCAAGCGAGGGTCTGAAGCTTTCTTT. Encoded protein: CASKRGSEAFF.

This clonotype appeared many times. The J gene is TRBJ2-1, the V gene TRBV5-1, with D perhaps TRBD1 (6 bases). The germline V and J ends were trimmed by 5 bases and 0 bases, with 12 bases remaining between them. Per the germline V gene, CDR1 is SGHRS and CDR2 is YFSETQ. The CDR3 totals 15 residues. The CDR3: CASRYTGSSYNEQFF. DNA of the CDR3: TGCGCCAGCAGGTACACAGGGAGCTCCTACAATGAGCAGTTCTTC.

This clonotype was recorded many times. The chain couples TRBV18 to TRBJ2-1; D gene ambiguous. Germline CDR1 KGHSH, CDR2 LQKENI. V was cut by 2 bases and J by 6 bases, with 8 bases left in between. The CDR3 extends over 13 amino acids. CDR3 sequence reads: CASSPGTSNEQFF. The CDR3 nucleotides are TGTGCCAGCTCACCAGGCACGTCCAATGAGCAGTTCTTC.

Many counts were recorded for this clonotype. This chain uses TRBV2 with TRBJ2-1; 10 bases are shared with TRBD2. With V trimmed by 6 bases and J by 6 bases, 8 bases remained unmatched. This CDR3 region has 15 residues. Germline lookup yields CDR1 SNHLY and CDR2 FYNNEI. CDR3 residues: CASRSQREGRNEQFF. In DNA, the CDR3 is TGTGCCAGCAGATCCCAGCGGGAGGGCCGCAATGAGCAGTTCTTC.

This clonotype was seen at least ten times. The CDR3 sequence is CASSASEGAYNEQFF. The CDR3, as DNA: TGTGCCAGCAGCGCTAGCGAGGGGGCCTACAATGAGCAGTTCTTC. The chain combines TRBV11-3 with TRBJ2-1, with D perhaps given as TRBD1 or TRBD2 (6 bases each). The CDR3 totals 15 residues. With 5 bases removed from V and 2 bases from J, the gap between germline ends came to 13 bases. Germline CDR1 reads SGHNT; CDR2 reads YENEEA.